This T cell receptor beta chain was sequenced during a study of T cell responses to AZD1222 COVID-19 vaccine (dated by TCRdb to about 2021). Looking at the study overall: A total of over 230 trial participants underwent TCR sequencing, of whom some 210 received two doses of AZD1222 and approximately 25 received two doses of the MenACWY control vaccine. Trial participants were enrolled by age into 18-55, 56-69 and 70-plus year subgroups, with about 150, 28 and 57 TCR-sequenced participants respectively. What the study reported, not specific to this receptor: The 56-69-year group was small, and its depth increase did not reach significance, likely because of low power. Nearly half of unique spike-specific TCRs reportedly recognized epitopes outside regions mutated in the B.1.351 and B.1.1.7 variants. Vaccine-associated CD4 TCRs spanned the whole spike protein, with dominant responses in regions 160-218 and 743-854. Spike-specific TCR breadth and depth rose significantly after two AZD1222 doses compared with day 0 and with MenACWY recipients. No day 14 peak-response samples were available, so repertoires were characterized only after the peak T cell response. Conclusions about previously exposed vaccinees are limited, since just five to seven AZD1222 recipients were seropositive for SARS-CoV-2 at baseline. Participants were mostly white British, with more females than males. The authors suggested clonal diversity may have been underestimated.

The CDR3 regions of human TCRbeta chains were analyzed by immunosequencing. The original pipeline was this. TCRs in the repertoires were compared against a reference library of SARS-CoV-2-specific TCRs that had been generated with the MIRA antigen-specificity platform. Breadth was defined as the fraction of unique TCRs that were SARS-CoV-2-associated. Depth was defined as the fraction of total T cells that were SARS-CoV-2-associated. Using the MIRA data, each spike-specific TCR was mapped to the spike region that the TCR reacts to and placed in a CD4 or CD8 class. Log10-transformed breadth and depth values were compared by one-way ANOVA with Sidak's multiple comparisons tests. TCRdb obtained this table from immuneACCESS and retained in-frame rearrangements with V and J assigned. These tables miss some clones; where compared with another copy, unresolved V genes account for less than half of the shortfall, and the remainder is unexplained. D and trimming were read from the DNA, whereas the V and J calls and clone size are those reported in that table. For this sample there are some 120,000 clones; about 90% appear just once. The ten top clones hold around 1.6% of the sample.

Regarding this clone: No antigen is known for it. It has no much larger one-base neighbor in the sample; base qualities were not kept.

V and J lose 1 base and 4 bases, and a span of 19 bases separates them. The CDR1 and CDR2 encoded by the germline V gene are SGDLS and YYNGEE. From its cysteine to its phenylalanine, the CDR3 spans 17 amino acids. Solely the CDR3 DNA is kept, with 51 bases framed from the first base. In the paper's terms, the time point label means: about 28 days (+/-7) after the second vaccine dose. Because spike-specific TCR depth and breadth did not differ between the two schedules, AZD1222 recipients who got a second dose at roughly 4 weeks were pooled with those who got a second dose at roughly 12 weeks. Vaccinee samples were obtained from the UK trials COV001 and COV002, which included a single-blind randomized controlled phase 2/3 trial of AZD1222 (ChAdOx1 nCoV-19) in healthy adults. For TCRbeta chain sequencing, PBMC samples were collected from trial participants at day 0 and at day 28 after the second dose.

Recombination connected TRBV9 to TRBJ2-3; TRBD2 is a weak D gene call, 5 bases matching. The sequence came from an adult who received the AZD1222 COVID-19 vaccine. The sample in question was peripheral blood, obtained 28 days after the second AZD1222 dose. The CDR3: CASSVRSSWMRADTQYF. DNA sequence: TGTGCCAGCAGCGTACGTAGTAGCTGGATGAGGGCAGATACGCAGTATTTT.